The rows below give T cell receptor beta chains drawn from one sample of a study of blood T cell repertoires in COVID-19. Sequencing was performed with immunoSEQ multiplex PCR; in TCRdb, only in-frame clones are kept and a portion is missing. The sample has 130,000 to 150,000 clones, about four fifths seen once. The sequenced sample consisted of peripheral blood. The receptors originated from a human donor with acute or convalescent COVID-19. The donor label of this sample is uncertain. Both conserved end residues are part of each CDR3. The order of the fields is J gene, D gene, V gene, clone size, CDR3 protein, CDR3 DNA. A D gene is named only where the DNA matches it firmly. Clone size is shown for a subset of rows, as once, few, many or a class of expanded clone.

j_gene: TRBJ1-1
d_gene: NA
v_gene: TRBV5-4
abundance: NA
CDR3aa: CASSFTSNTEAFF
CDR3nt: TGTGCCAGCAGCTTTACTTCGAACACTGAAGCTTTCTTT

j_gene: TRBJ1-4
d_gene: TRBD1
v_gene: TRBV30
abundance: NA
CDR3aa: CAWRGPGGVEKLFF
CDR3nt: TGTGCCTGGAGAGGGCCAGGGGGAGTTGAAAAACTGTTTTTT

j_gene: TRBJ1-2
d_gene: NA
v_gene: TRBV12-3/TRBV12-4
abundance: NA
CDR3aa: CASSLSQLVGYTF
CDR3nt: TGTGCCAGCAGTTTAAGTCAGTTGGTCGGCTACACCTTC

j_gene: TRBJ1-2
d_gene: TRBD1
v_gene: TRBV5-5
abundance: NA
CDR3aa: CASSFRTGLGGYTF
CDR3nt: TGTGCCAGCAGCTTTCGGACAGGGCTGGGTGGCTACACCTTC

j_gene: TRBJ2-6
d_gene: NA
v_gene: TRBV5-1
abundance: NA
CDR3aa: CASSGGTGANVLTF
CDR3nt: TGCGCCAGCAGTGGGGGGACTGGGGCCAACGTCCTGACTTTC

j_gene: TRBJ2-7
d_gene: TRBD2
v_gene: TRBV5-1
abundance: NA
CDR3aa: CASMVTSGGYEQYF
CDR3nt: TGCGCCAGCATGGTGACTAGCGGGGGTTACGAGCAGTACTTC

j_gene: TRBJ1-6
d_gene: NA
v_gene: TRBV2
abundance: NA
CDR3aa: CASSEARSYNSPLHF
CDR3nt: TGTGCCAGCAGTGAAGCTCGCTCCTATAATTCACCCCTCCACTTT

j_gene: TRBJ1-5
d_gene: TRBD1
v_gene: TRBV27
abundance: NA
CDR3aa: CASSFDQGGQPQHF
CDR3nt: TGTGCCAGCAGTTTCGATCAGGGGGGACAGCCCCAGCATTTT

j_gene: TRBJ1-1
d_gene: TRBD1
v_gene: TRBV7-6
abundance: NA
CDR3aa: CASSSRQGRGTEAFF
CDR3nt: TGTGCCAGCAGCTCCCGACAGGGGAGGGGCACTGAAGCTTTCTTT

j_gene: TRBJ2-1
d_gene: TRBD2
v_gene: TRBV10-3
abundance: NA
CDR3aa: CAISESGLAADNEQFF
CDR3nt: TGTGCCATCAGTGAGTCGGGACTAGCCGCAGACAATGAGCAGTTCTTC

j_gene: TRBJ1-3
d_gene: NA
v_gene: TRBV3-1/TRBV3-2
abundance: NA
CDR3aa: CASSPQNGQPGNTIYF
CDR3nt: TGTGCCAGCAGCCCCCAAAATGGACAGCCGGGAAACACCATATATTTT

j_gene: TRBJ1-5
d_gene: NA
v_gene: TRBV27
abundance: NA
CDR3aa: CASKGLSHRNQPQHF
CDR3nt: TGTGCCAGCAAAGGCTTGAGCCACAGAAATCAGCCCCAGCATTTT

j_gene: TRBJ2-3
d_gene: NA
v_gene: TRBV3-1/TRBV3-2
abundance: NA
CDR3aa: CASSQDRRPGADTQYF
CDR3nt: TGTGCCAGCAGCCAAGATCGGAGACCGGGGGCAGATACGCAGTATTTT

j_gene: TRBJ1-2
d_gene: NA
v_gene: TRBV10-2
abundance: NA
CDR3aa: CASSSGGEIGYTF
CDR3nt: TGCGCCAGCTCCTCGGGGGGGGAGATCGGCTACACCTTC

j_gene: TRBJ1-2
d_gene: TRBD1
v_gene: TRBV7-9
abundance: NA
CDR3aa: CASSRAPGQGLGGYTF
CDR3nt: TGTGCCAGCAGCCGTGCGCCGGGACAGGGGTTAGGGGGCTACACCTTC

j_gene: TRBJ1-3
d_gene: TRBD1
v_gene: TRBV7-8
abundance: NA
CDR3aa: CASSSTGAPGNTIYF
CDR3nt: TGTGCCAGCAGCTCCACAGGGGCGCCCGGAAACACCATATATTTT

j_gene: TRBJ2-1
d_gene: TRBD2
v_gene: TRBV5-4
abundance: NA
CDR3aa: CASSVDLAGNEQFF
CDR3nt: TGTGCCAGCAGCGTCGATCTAGCGGGCAATGAGCAGTTCTTC

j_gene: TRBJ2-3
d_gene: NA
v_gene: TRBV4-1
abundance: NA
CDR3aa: CASSLTRGDTQYF
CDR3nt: TGCGCCAGCAGCTTAACCAGGGGTGATACGCAGTATTTT

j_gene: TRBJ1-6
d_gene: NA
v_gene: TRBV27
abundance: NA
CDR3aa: CASSPTRDIYSPLHF
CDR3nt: TGTGCCAGCAGCCCTACCCGGGACATCTATTCACCCCTCCACTTT

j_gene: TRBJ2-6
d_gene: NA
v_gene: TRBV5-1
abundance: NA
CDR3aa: CASSSQGAGANVLTF
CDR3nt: TGCGCCAGCAGCTCACAGGGTGCTGGGGCCAACGTCCTGACTTTC

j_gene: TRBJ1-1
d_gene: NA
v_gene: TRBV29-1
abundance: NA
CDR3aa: CSVDRRAEAFF
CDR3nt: TGCAGCGTTGATAGGAGGGCTGAAGCTTTCTTT

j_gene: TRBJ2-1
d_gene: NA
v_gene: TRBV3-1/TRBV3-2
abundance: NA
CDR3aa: CASSQDLGASSYNEQFF
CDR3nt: TGTGCCAGCAGCCAAGATTTGGGGGCTAGCTCCTACAATGAGCAGTTCTTC

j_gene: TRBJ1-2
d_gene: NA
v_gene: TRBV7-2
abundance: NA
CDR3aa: CASSLGGPTPGDYGYTF
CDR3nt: TGTGCCAGCAGCTTAGGAGGGCCGACACCCGGGGACTATGGCTACACCTTC

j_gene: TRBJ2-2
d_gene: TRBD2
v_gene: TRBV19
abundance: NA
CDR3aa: CASSMGLAGNTGELFF
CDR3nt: TGTGCCAGTAGTATGGGACTAGCGGGGAACACCGGGGAGCTGTTTTTT

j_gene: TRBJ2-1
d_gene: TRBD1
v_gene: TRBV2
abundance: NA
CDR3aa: CASSEGDRRVAYNEQFF
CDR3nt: TGTGCCAGCAGTGAAGGGGACAGGAGGGTGGCCTACAATGAGCAGTTCTTC

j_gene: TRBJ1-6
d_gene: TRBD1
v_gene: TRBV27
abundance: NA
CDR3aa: CASSLGTANSPLHF
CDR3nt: TGTGCCAGCAGTTTAGGGACAGCTAATTCACCCCTCCACTTT

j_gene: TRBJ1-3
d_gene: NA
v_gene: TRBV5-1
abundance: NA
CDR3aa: CASSLRGGENSGNTIYF
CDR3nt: TGCGCCAGCAGCTTGCGGGGAGGGGAGAACTCTGGAAACACCATATATTTT

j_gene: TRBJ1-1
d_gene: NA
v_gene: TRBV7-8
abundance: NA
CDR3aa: CASSLRNGILGPEAFF
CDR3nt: TGTGCCAGCAGCTTAAGGAACGGGATCCTTGGCCCTGAAGCTTTCTTT

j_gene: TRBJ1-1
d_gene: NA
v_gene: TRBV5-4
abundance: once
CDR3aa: CASSLRDTEAFF
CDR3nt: TGTGCCAGCAGCTTGCGGGACACTGAAGCTTTCTTT

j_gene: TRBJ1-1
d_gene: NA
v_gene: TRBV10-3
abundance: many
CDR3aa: CAISHRDGTEAFF
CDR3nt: TGTGCCATCAGCCACAGGGATGGCACTGAAGCTTTCTTT

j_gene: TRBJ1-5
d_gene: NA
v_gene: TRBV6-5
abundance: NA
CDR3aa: CASSPRGAYNQPQHF
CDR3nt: TGTGCCAGCAGTCCCCGCGGGGCCTACAATCAGCCCCAGCATTTT

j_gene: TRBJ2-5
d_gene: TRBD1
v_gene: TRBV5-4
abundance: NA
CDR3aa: CASSLFVGGSETQYF
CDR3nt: TGTGCCAGCAGCTTGTTCGTAGGGGGCTCAGAGACCCAGTACTTC

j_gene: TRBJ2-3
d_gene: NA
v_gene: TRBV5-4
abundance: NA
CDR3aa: CASSAGPAAPDTQYF
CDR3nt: TGTGCCAGCAGCGCGGGACCCGCCGCCCCAGATACGCAGTATTTT

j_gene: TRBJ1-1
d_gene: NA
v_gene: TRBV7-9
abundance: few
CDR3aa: CASSSPLAVNTEAFF
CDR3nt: TGTGCCAGCAGCAGCCCGTTGGCGGTGAACACTGAAGCTTTCTTT

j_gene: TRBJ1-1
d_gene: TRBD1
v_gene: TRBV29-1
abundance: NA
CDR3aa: CSAGGVGTEAFF
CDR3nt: TGCAGCGCAGGGGGGGTGGGCACTGAAGCTTTCTTT

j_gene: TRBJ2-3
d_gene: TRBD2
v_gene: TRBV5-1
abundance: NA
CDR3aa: CASSWESSGGYTQYF
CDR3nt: TGCGCCAGCAGCTGGGAGTCTAGCGGGGGGTATACGCAGTATTTT

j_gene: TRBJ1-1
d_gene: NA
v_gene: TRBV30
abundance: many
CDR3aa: CAGIATENTEAFF
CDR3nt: TGTGCCGGGATAGCGACGGAGAACACTGAAGCTTTCTTT